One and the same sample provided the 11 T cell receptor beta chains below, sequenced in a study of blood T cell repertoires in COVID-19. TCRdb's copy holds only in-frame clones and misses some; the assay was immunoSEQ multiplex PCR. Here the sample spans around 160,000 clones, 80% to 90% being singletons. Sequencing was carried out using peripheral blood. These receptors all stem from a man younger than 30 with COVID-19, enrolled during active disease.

The CDR3 is CASSITGGWWNEQFF. In DNA, the CDR3 is TGTGCCAGTAGTATTACAGGGGGCTGGTGGAATGAGCAGTTCTTC. This chain joins TRBV19 and TRBJ2-1, with 9 nucleotides matching TRBD1. The CDR3 covers 15 residues. Germline trimming cut 3 bases from V and 7 bases from J; bases unmatched to any gene: 7. Germline loops: CDR1 LNHDA, CDR2 SQIVND (reference sequence). The entire variable domain, with the rest obtained from reference TRBV19 and TRBJ2-1, is as follows: DGGITQSPKYLFRKEGQNVTLSCEQNLNHDAMYWYRQDPGQGLRLIYYSQIVNDFQKGDIAEGYSVSREKKESFPLTVTSAQKNPTAFYLCASSITGGWWNEQFFGPGTRLTVL.

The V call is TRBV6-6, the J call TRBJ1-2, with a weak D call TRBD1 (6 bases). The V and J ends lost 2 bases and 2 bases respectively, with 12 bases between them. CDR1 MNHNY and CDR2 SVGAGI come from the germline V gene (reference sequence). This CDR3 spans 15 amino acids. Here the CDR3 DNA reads TGTGCCAGCAGTTACCGGGACATCGGGAACTATGGCTACACCTTC. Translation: CASSYRDIGNYGYTF.

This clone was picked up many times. This CDR3 reads CASSYGRSSYEQYF. Written as DNA, the CDR3 is TGTGCCAGCAGTTACGGAAGGAGCTCCTACGAGCAGTACTTC. V and J are TRBV6-5 and TRBJ2-7; D remains unclear. From germline, CDR1 is MNHEY and CDR2 SVGAGI. The CDR3 has 14 amino acids. The V end lost 2 bases, the J end lost 0 bases, and 8 bases lay between the germline ends.

CDR3: CASSGRTGGAEGYTF. For the CDR3, the DNA is TGTGCCAGCAGCGGGCGGACAGGGGGCGCGGAAGGCTACACCTTC. The chain joins TRBV5-4 to TRBJ1-2; 11 bases line up with TRBD1. CDR1 and CDR2 from the germline V gene are SGHNT and YYREEE (reference sequence). The J segment lost 8 bases and the V segment lost 4 bases, leaving 10 bases of the junction unmatched. The CDR3 has 15 amino acids. Filled out from reference TRBV5-4 and TRBJ1-2, the complete variable domain reads ETGVTQSPTHLIKTRGQQVTLRCSSQSGHNTVSWYQQALGQGPQFIFQYYREEENGRGNFPPRFSGLQFPNYSSELNVNALELDDSALYLCASSGRTGGAEGYTFGSGTRLTVV.

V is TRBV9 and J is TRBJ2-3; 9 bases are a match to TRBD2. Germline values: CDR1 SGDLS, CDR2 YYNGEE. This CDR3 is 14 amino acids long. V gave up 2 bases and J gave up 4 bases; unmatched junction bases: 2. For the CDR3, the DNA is TGTGCCAGCAGCGTTGGCGGGAGGGCAGATACGCAGTATTTT. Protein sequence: CASSVGGRADTQYF. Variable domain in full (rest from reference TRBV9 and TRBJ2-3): DSGVTQTPKHLITATGQRVTLRCSPRSGDLSVYWYQQSLDQGLQFLIQYYNGEERAKGNILERFSAQQFPDLHSELNLSSLELGDSALYFCASSVGGRADTQYFGPGTRLTVL.

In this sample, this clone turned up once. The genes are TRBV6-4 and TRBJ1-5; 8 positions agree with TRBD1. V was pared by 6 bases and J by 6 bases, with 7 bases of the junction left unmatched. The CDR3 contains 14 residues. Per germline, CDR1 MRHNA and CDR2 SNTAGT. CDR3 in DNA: TGTGCCAGCAGAAACAGGGGGGAGAGTCAGCCCCAGCATTTT. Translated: CASRNRGESQPQHF.

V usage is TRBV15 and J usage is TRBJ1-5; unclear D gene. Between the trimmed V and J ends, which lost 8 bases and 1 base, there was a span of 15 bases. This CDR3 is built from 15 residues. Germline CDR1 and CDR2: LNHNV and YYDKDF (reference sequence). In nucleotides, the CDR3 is TGTGCCACCTCTCAGCCGGGGAGCAGCAATCAGCCCCAGCATTTT. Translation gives CATSQPGSSNQPQHF. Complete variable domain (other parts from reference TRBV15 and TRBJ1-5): DAMVIQNPRYQVTQFGKPVTLSCSQTLNHNVMYWYQQKSSQAPKLLFHYYDKDFNNEADTPDNFQSRRPNTSFCFLDIRSPGLGDTAMYLCATSQPGSSNQPQHFGDGTRLSIL.

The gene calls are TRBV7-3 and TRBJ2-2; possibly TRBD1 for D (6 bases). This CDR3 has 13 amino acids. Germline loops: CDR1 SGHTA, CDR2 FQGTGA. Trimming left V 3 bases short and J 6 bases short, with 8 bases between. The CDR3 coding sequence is TGTGCCAGCAGCTTGAGGGGGTCCGGGGAGCTGTTTTTT. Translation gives CASSLRGSGELFF.

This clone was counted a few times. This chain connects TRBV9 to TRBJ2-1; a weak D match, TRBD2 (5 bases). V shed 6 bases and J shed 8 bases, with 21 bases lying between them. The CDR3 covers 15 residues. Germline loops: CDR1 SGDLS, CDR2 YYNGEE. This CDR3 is CASNPLYSLGDEQFF. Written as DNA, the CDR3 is TGTGCCAGCAACCCCTTATACAGTCTCGGGGATGAGCAGTTCTTC.

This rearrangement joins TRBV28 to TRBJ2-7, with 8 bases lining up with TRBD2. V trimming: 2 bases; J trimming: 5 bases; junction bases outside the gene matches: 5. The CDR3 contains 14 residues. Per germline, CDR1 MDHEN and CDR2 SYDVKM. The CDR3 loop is CASSLSGRSNEQYF. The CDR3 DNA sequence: TGTGCCAGCAGTTTAAGCGGGAGAAGTAACGAGCAGTACTTC.

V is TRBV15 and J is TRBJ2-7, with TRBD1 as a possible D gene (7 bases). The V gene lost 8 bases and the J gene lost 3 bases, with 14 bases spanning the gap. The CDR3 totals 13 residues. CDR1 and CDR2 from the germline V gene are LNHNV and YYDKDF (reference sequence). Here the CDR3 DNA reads TGTGCCACCGGAGGGGACAGCCGCTACGAGCAGTACTTC. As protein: CATGGDSRYEQYF.